Listed below are T cell receptor beta chains from one sample, sequenced in a study of CD8+ T cells in alopecia areata. Produced via immunoSEQ multiplex PCR; TCRdb's table is partial and in-frame only. The repertoire holds approximately 180,000 clones, with over 50% as singletons. Here the sequenced sample was CD4+ T cells sorted from blood, taken at week 0. The receptors were gathered from a human donor with alopecia areata. Both conserved end residues are part of each CDR3. The D gene is left open where the match is weak. Not all rows give a size; the values are once, few, many and, for expanded clones, a class.

TGTGCCAGCAGTTCTCAGTGGGACGGTCAGCCCCAGCATTTT | CASSSQWDGQPQHF | - | - | TRBJ1-5 | TRBV6-6
TGCGCCAGCAGACGTACCGGGACTGACCGCACAGATACGCAGTATTTT | CASRRTGTDRTDTQYF | - | - | TRBJ2-3 | TRBV5-1
TGCGCCAGCAGCTGGCCAGGGGATGGCTACACCTTC | CASSWPGDGYTF | - | - | TRBJ1-2 | TRBV5-1
TGTGCCTGGAGTCACGGGGCAGGCTATGGCTACACCTTC | CAWSHGAGYGYTF | - | - | TRBJ1-2 | TRBV30
TGTGCCATCAGGGGGGGACAGCCGAACTATGGCTACACCTTC | CAIRGGQPNYGYTF | TRBD1 | - | TRBJ1-2 | TRBV10-3
TGCGCCAGCCCTCAACAATGGGGACAGGGGAACAACACCGGGGAGCTGTTTTTT | CASPQQWGQGNNTGELFF | TRBD1 | - | TRBJ2-2 | TRBV23-1
TGCGCCAGCAGCTTAGGGACAGGGGGCGCCGGGAATCGGGCTGAAGCTTTCTTT | CASSLGTGGAGNRAEAFF | TRBD1 | - | TRBJ1-1 | TRBV5-1
TGTGCCAGCAGTGAAGTCCCGGTCCTCCACTTT | CASSEVPVLHF | - | - | TRBJ1-6 | TRBV6-1
TGTGCCAGTGCACTAGCGGGGGGATATGATACGCAGTATTTT | CASALAGGYDTQYF | TRBD2 | few | TRBJ2-3 | TRBV27
TGTGCCAGCTCACTCGGGACAGGCTATGGCTACACCTTC | CASSLGTGYGYTF | TRBD1 | once | TRBJ1-2 | TRBV18
TGTGCCAGCAGCTTGTCGGGACAAACCTATAATTCACCCCTCCACTTT | CASSLSGQTYNSPLHF | - | few | TRBJ1-6 | TRBV5-6
TGTGCCAGCAGCCCCCGTTCCGAGACCCAGTACTTC | CASSPRSETQYF | - | few | TRBJ2-5 | TRBV7-9
TGTGCCAGCAGCGTGACAGGGTTGAACACTGAAGCTTTCTTT | CASSVTGLNTEAFF | TRBD1 | - | TRBJ1-1 | TRBV9
TGTGCCAGCAGCCAAGATAGAGGTCGTATCCCTTTCTTT | CASSQDRGRIPFF | - | - | TRBJ1-1 | TRBV14
TGCAGCGTTGGGTTGAAAACTAATGAAAAACTGTTTTTT | CSVGLKTNEKLFF | - | - | TRBJ1-4 | TRBV29-1
TGCAGCGTGCCCACGGGACTCACTGGTGAAAAACTGTTTTTT | CSVPTGLTGEKLFF | - | - | TRBJ1-4 | TRBV29-1
TGTGCCAGCAGCTTAGTAAGGGGCGAATATGGCTACACCTTC | CASSLVRGEYGYTF | - | - | TRBJ1-2 | TRBV7-2
TGTGCCAGCAGCACCTATTCAGGGAACTCTGGGGCCAACGTCCTGACTTTC | CASSTYSGNSGANVLTF | - | - | TRBJ2-6 | TRBV9
TGTGCCAGCAGCACGAGCGGGACAGCTGGAAACACCATATATTTT | CASSTSGTAGNTIYF | TRBD1 | few | TRBJ1-3 | TRBV7-2
TGTGCCAGCAGTTACGGCCTCAATCAGCCCCAGCATTTT | CASSYGLNQPQHF | - | - | TRBJ1-5 | TRBV6-5
TGCAGCACGAGCTATCGGGCTGAAGCTTTCTTT | CSTSYRAEAFF | - | - | TRBJ1-1 | TRBV29-1
TGTGCCAGCAGCTTAGAGTGGCCAAATACGCAGTATTTT | CASSLEWPNTQYF | - | - | TRBJ2-3 | TRBV7-2
TGCAGCGTCGGACCGGGACAGGGTATTAGTGGCTACACCTTC | CSVGPGQGISGYTF | TRBD1 | few | TRBJ1-2 | TRBV29-1
TGTGCCAGCAGCTTAACGGTCAAAAACGAGCAGTACTTC | CASSLTVKNEQYF | - | - | TRBJ2-7 | TRBV7-3
TGTGCCAGCAGTTACGCGATAGGGCGGTCCAACACTGAAGCTTTCTTT | CASSYAIGRSNTEAFF | - | many | TRBJ1-1 | TRBV6-6
TGTGCCTGGAGAAACGGACAGAGCGTCCAAGAGACCCAGTACTTC | CAWRNGQSVQETQYF | - | - | TRBJ2-5 | TRBV30
TGCGCCAGCAGTCAATCGTTGTGGGGCAATCAGCCCCAGCATTTT | CASSQSLWGNQPQHF | - | - | TRBJ1-5 | TRBV23-1
TGTGCCAGCAGCTTTGACAGGGGTTCCTACAATGAGCAGTTCTTC | CASSFDRGSYNEQFF | TRBD1 | - | TRBJ2-1 | TRBV7-2
TGTGCCTCGCGCTTTGAACTTATGTACCAAGAGACCCAGTACTTC | CASRFELMYQETQYF | - | - | TRBJ2-5 | TRBV7-2
TGTGCCAGCTCACCCCCGGAGGGGAGGTACACTGAAGCTTTCTTT | CASSPPEGRYTEAFF | - | - | TRBJ1-1 | TRBV18
TGTGCCAGCAGCTGGGCGGGGGGGCCTGGAGATACGCAGTATTTT | CASSWAGGPGDTQYF | TRBD2 | - | TRBJ2-3 | TRBV7-2
TGTGCCATCAGTGATGGGGGGTACGAGCAGTACTTC | CAISDGGYEQYF | - | - | TRBJ2-7 | TRBV10-3
TGTGCCAGCAGTGGACGGGACAGGGCAATACAGTACTTC | CASSGRDRAIQYF | TRBD1 | - | TRBJ2-4 | TRBV25-1
TGTGCCAGCAGCTTACAGGGCAGCAATCAGCCCCAGCATTTT | CASSLQGSNQPQHF | - | few | TRBJ1-5 | TRBV7-2
TGTGCCACCAACGGGGGATACAATGAGCAGTTCTTC | CATNGGYNEQFF | - | - | TRBJ2-1 | TRBV6-6
TGCAGCGTTGAAGGGCAGGGGGGTTACGAGCAGTACTTC | CSVEGQGGYEQYF | - | - | TRBJ2-7 | TRBV29-1
TGTGCCTGGAGTCAAGACAGGGGAAATCAGCCCCAGCATTTT | CAWSQDRGNQPQHF | TRBD1 | - | TRBJ1-5 | TRBV30
TGTGCCACCAGCCAGGATGCCGTTTCCTACGAGCAGTACTTC | CATSQDAVSYEQYF | - | few | TRBJ2-7 | TRBV15
TGTGCCAGCAGCTTATCCAGCGGGGGTGAGACCCAGTACTTC | CASSLSSGGETQYF | TRBD2 | - | TRBJ2-5 | TRBV7-3
TGTGCCTGGAGTGTCCTCACGACCGGGGAGCTGTTTTTT | CAWSVLTTGELFF | - | - | TRBJ2-2 | TRBV30
TGTGCCAGCAGTTCCCAAGGGGGGGCTAACTATGGCTACACCTTC | CASSSQGGANYGYTF | - | - | TRBJ1-2 | TRBV6-5
TGTGCCAGCTCACCAGCCGGGGGGTACTATGGCTACACCTTC | CASSPAGGYYGYTF | - | - | TRBJ1-2 | TRBV18
TGCAGCGTTGACGGGACAACCTCCGAGCAGTACTTC | CSVDGTTSEQYF | - | - | TRBJ2-7 | TRBV29-1
TGTGCCGCGGACAGGGGCTTGGGTGGCTACACCTTC | CAADRGLGGYTF | TRBD1 | - | TRBJ1-2 | TRBV30
TGTGCCAGCAGCCTAGGACGGGGGGGCACCACAGATACGCAGTATTTT | CASSLGRGGTTDTQYF | TRBD2 | - | TRBJ2-3 | TRBV14
TGTGCCTGGACAGGCGACGGCATCAACACTGAAGCTTTCTTT | CAWTGDGINTEAFF | - | - | TRBJ1-1 | TRBV30
TGTGCCAGCAGTTACTCGATCGGGAGGGAAAATCAGCCCCAGCATTTT | CASSYSIGRENQPQHF | - | few | TRBJ1-5 | TRBV6-5
TGTGCCAGCAGCTTAGGGACAGGAAGGTACATGGGGGCCAACGTCCTGACTTTC | CASSLGTGRYMGANVLTF | TRBD1 | - | TRBJ2-6 | TRBV7-9